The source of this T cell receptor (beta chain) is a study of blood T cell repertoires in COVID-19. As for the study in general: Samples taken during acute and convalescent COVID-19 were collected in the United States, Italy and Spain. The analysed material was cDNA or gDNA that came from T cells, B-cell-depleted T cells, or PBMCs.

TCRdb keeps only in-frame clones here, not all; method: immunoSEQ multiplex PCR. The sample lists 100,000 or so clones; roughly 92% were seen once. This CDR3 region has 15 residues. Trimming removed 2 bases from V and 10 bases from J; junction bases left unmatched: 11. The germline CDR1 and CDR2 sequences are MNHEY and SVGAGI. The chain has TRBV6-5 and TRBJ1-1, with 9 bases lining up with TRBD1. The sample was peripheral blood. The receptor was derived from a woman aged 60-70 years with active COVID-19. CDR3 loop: CASSYGTGRNSGAFF. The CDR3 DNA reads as TGTGCCAGCAGTTACGGGACAGGGAGAAATTCGGGAGCTTTCTTT.